This T cell receptor beta chain originates from a study of CD8+CD57+ T cells in acquired aplastic anemia. With 2 bases removed from V and 2 bases from J, the gap between germline ends came to 6 bases. Germline assignment: CDR1 LNHDA and CDR2 SQIVND (reference sequence). The CDR3 length is 13 residues. TCR beta VDJ and CDR3 were profiled, and genomic DNA was the template. A single record per CDR3 protein comes from TCRdb applying MiXCR to the reads. The sample lists about 160,000 distinct CDR3 sequences, about 45% seen once, with around 3% in the top ten. On this clonotype itself: Its antigen is not known.

Study-wide findings and caveats: There were twenty-nine CD8+ CDR3 sequences that occurred in both patients and controls.

The sequenced patients had an expansion of CD8+CD57+ cells seen by flow cytometry. Blood was sampled before the patients had received any therapy. The chain employs TRBV19 and TRBJ2-5, with D unclear. The sample comprised sorted CD4+, CD8+, or CD8+CD57+ T cells (not recorded which) from PBMCs. This sequence was found in a human donor with aplastic anemia. CDR3 sequence (DNA): TGTGCCAGTAGTATATCCCTACAAGAGACCCAGTACTTC. Protein product: CASSISLQETQYF.